This TCR beta chain was obtained from a study of blood T cell repertoires in COVID-19. Study-level background: Samples taken during acute and convalescent COVID-19 were collected in the United States, Italy and Spain. T cells, B-cell-depleted T cells, or PBMCs supplied cDNA or gDNA.

Patients from Seattle were sampled longitudinally, starting during active infection. Source study methods: Amplification with reference gene primers provided the estimates of nucleated cell counts. Method: immunoSEQ multiplex PCR; TCRdb's copy keeps in-frame clones and lacks some. Clone size and V and J calls were adopted from that table, with D and trimming inferred from the DNA. The sample has about 370,000 clones; 70% to 90% are singletons. Per germline, CDR1 SEHNR and CDR2 FQNEAQ (reference sequence). The CDR3 has 15 amino acids. The V segment lost 5 bases and the J segment 6 bases; nucleotides outside the gene matches: 12. The sample holds a few counts of this clone.

The gene calls are TRBV7-9 and TRBJ2-7; 8 bases map to TRBD1. This clonotype was sampled from a woman in her thirties with COVID-19, enrolled during active disease. Sequenced: peripheral blood. The CDR3 reads CASSPGQGRGSEQYV. In nucleotides, the CDR3 is TGTGCCAGCAGCCCCGGACAGGGAAGGGGAAGCGAGCAGTACGTC.